These T cell receptor beta chains were read from a single sample in a study of T cell responses to AZD1222 COVID-19 vaccine. Method: immunoSEQ multiplex PCR; TCRdb's copy keeps in-frame clones and lacks some. The sample yields 150,000 to 200,000 clones, 90% to 95% seen once. The sample in question was peripheral blood, obtained 28 days after the second AZD1222 dose. The receptor source for this set is an adult who received the AZD1222 COVID-19 vaccine. CDR3s include the opening cysteine and the closing phenylalanine or tryptophan. The D gene is left open where the match is weak. Size values are once, few and many counts, or a class for expanded clones, and some rows have none.

clone_size	d_call	j_call	v_call	cdr3_nt	cdr3_aa
NA	NA	TRBJ2-3	TRBV27	TGTGCCAGCAGTACCCTTACAGATACGCAGTATTTT	CASSTLTDTQYF
NA	NA	TRBJ1-5	TRBV21-1	TGTGCCAGCCCCAGTGCTGGAGCAGAAAGCAATCAGCCCCAGCATTTT	CASPSAGAESNQPQHF
NA	NA	TRBJ1-5	TRBV6-6	TGTGCCAGCAGCCGAGGCTTCTCGGGGGCTGGCAATCAGCCCCAGCATTTT	CASSRGFSGAGNQPQHF
NA	NA	TRBJ1-4	TRBV15	TGTGCCACCAGCAGAGGGGGGGAGGGCGATGAAAAACTGTTTTTT	CATSRGGEGDEKLFF
NA	NA	TRBJ1-3	TRBV7-6	TGTGCCGTCGCGGACCACGGCCGGGGGTACACCATATATTTT	CAVADHGRGYTIYF
NA	NA	TRBJ1-2	TRBV7-2	TGTGCCAGCAGAGTAGGGTTCGGGTATGGCTACACCTTC	CASRVGFGYGYTF
NA	NA	TRBJ1-2	TRBV27	TGTGCCAGCAGTAGCGGGCCCGACTATGGCTACACCTTC	CASSSGPDYGYTF
NA	NA	TRBJ1-1	TRBV19	TGTGCCAGTAGTATTAGAACAGCCAACACTGAAGCTTTCTTT	CASSIRTANTEAFF
NA	NA	TRBJ2-7	TRBV12-5	TGTGCTAGTGGTCCCCCGTGGCAGGTAGACGAGCAGTACTTC	CASGPPWQVDEQYF
NA	TRBD1	TRBJ1-1	TRBV7-9	TGTGCCAGCAGCTCCCAGGGACAGGGGAACACTGAAGCTTTCTTT	CASSSQGQGNTEAFF
NA	NA	TRBJ1-2	TRBV6-1	TGTGCCAGCAGTGAGGTTCCGGGGATCTATGGCTACACCTTC	CASSEVPGIYGYTF
NA	NA	TRBJ2-3	TRBV4-1	TGCGCCAGCAGCCAAGAAAGGACCCAGTATTTT	CASSQERTQYF
NA	NA	TRBJ2-6	TRBV11-2	TGTGCCAGCAGCTTTTACAGGGGACTAAACTCTGGGGCCAACGTCCTGACTTTC	CASSFYRGLNSGANVLTF
NA	TRBD1	TRBJ2-1	TRBV19	TGTGCCAGTAGTATGCTACCGGGACAGGGGAGAAGTGAGCAGTTCTTC	CASSMLPGQGRSEQFF
NA	NA	TRBJ1-5	TRBV6-6	TGTGCCAGCACCGGGTTGGGTAGGCGAAAACAGCCCCAGCATTTT	CASTGLGRRKQPQHF
NA	TRBD1	TRBJ1-6	TRBV7-6	TGTGCCAGCAGCTCGGACAGGGCGAATAATTCACCCCTCCACTTT	CASSSDRANNSPLHF
NA	NA	TRBJ2-7	TRBV5-1	TGCGCCAGCAGCTATTCGGGGGCCTACGAGCAGTACTTC	CASSYSGAYEQYF
once	NA	TRBJ2-4	TRBV6-2/TRBV6-3	TGTGCCAGCAGTTACGGGTTGAAGGGAAACATTCAGTACTTC	CASSYGLKGNIQYF
once	NA	TRBJ1-1	TRBV6-2/TRBV6-3	TGTGCCAGCAGTTACTCTTCGACCTCCTGGACTGAAGCTTTCTTT	CASSYSSTSWTEAFF
NA	NA	TRBJ1-2	TRBV6-5	TGTGCCAGCAGTTACTCAGGGGGTCGCTATGGCTACACCTTC	CASSYSGGRYGYTF
once	NA	TRBJ2-6	TRBV9	TGTGCCAGCAGCGGAGGATGGGGGGCCAACGTCCTGACTTTC	CASSGGWGANVLTF
NA	NA	TRBJ2-7	TRBV5-5	TGTGCCAGCAGCTCCCCCCTCCAGGGGATCTACGAGCAGTACTTC	CASSSPLQGIYEQYF
few	NA	TRBJ1-6	TRBV27	TGTGCCAGCAGTTTTTCCAGGACGGAGTCACCCCTCCACTTT	CASSFSRTESPLHF
NA	NA	TRBJ2-2	TRBV4-1	TGCGCCAGCAGCCAAGCCGTCATCCAGAGCGCGAACACCGGGGAGCTGTTTTTT	CASSQAVIQSANTGELFF
few	NA	TRBJ1-5	TRBV12-3/TRBV12-4	TGTGCCAGCAGTCCCCAAAGTGCGCCCCAGCATTTT	CASSPQSAPQHF
once	NA	TRBJ2-2	TRBV10-2	TGCGCCAGCAGTGAGTCGGGGCCACCAAACACCGGGGAGCTGTTTTTT	CASSESGPPNTGELFF
NA	NA	TRBJ2-3	TRBV7-2	TGTGCCAGCAGCTTAGCTGGGTCGGGAGTGGGCACAGATACGCAGTATTTT	CASSLAGSGVGTDTQYF
NA	TRBD2	TRBJ2-5	TRBV4-3	TGCGCCAGCAGCCAGAGCGGGGGGGCCCTCTCCGAGACCCAGTACTTC	CASSQSGGALSETQYF
NA	NA	TRBJ1-2	TRBV6-2/TRBV6-3	TGTGCCAGCAGCTCAAGGGCAGGCCAGGGGTATGGCTACACCTTC	CASSSRAGQGYGYTF
NA	NA	TRBJ1-2	TRBV7-8	TGTGCCAGCAGCTTAGCGCGATATGGGCAGAACTCGGGCTACACCTTC	CASSLARYGQNSGYTF
NA	TRBD2	TRBJ2-2	TRBV19	TGTGCCAGTAGTAGTGGCGGGACTAGCGGGTACACCGGGGAGCTGTTTTTT	CASSSGGTSGYTGELFF
NA	NA	TRBJ2-7	TRBV12-3/TRBV12-4	TGTGCCAGCAGTTTAATTCGCTACGAGCAGTACTTC	CASSLIRYEQYF
NA	NA	TRBJ2-7	TRBV5-1	TGCGCCAGCAGCTTGCGACAGGCCTCGGACGAGCAGTACTTC	CASSLRQASDEQYF
NA	TRBD1	TRBJ1-4	TRBV4-3	TGCGCCAGCAGCCCTTGGACAGGAGTTACAACTAATGAAAAACTGTTTTTT	CASSPWTGVTTNEKLFF
NA	NA	TRBJ2-7	TRBV5-1	TGCGCCAGCAGCTTGGTGGGGTACTACGAGCAGTACTTC	CASSLVGYYEQYF
NA	TRBD1	TRBJ1-1	TRBV10-2	TGCGCCAGCAGTACCGGGACAGACACTGAAGCTTTCTTT	CASSTGTDTEAFF
once	NA	TRBJ1-4	TRBV4-3	TGCGCCAGCAGCCAAACCCAACAGAATAATGAAAAACTGTTTTTT	CASSQTQQNNEKLFF
NA	TRBD1	TRBJ1-1	TRBV7-3	TGTGCCAGCAGCCCAACAGGGGGCACTGAAGCTTTCTTT	CASSPTGGTEAFF
NA	TRBD1	TRBJ1-5	TRBV7-9	TGTGCCAGCAGCTTAACAGGGGGCGGGCAGCCCCAGCATTTT	CASSLTGGGQPQHF